This TCR beta chain comes out of a study of blood T cell repertoires in COVID-19. The overall study: The United States, Italy and Spain were the sources of the acute and convalescent COVID-19 samples. PBMCs, B-cell-depleted T cells, or T cells provided the cDNA or gDNA that made up the material.

From germline, CDR1 is SGDLS and CDR2 YYNGEE. Trimming took 3 bases from V and 2 from J, leaving 11 bases between them. This CDR3 comprises 14 residues. Original methodology: Nucleated cell counts were estimated from reference gene primer amplification. The table came from immunoSEQ multiplex PCR; TCRdb's copy has only in-frame clones and leaves some out. V, J and clone size derive from that table, while D and trimming were established from the DNA sequence. The sample comprises tens of thousands of clones, nearly 90% of which are singletons, and about 9.2% rests with the top ten. The gene calls are TRBV9 and TRBJ1-2; no firm D call. This sequence originates from a man aged 80 or over with acute or convalescent COVID-19. The sample taken for sequencing was peripheral blood. DNA of the CDR3: TGTGCCAGCAGCGGGGAGGTAGGGAACTATGGCTACACCTTC. Its protein is CASSGEVGNYGYTF. Drawing the rest from reference TRBV9 and TRBJ1-2, the complete variable domain is DSGVTQTPKHLITATGQRVTLRCSPRSGDLSVYWYQQSLDQGLQFLIQYYNGEERAKGNILERFSAQQFPDLHSELNLSSLELGDSALYFCASSGEVGNYGYTFGSGTRLTVV.